These T cell receptor beta chains were read from a single sample in a study of shared clonotypes between healthy human individuals. TCRdb's copy holds only in-frame clones and misses some; the assay was immunoSEQ multiplex PCR. This sample has about 590,000 clones; 95% to 96% occur once, and the top ten carry over 0.09%. Sequencing was performed on naive CD8+ T cells sorted from blood. These receptors all stem from a woman aged 25 to 45 in good health. The CDR3 runs from the conserved cysteine through the conserved F or W. The order of the fields is D gene, V gene, clone size, J gene, CDR3 DNA, CDR3 protein. The D gene is left open where the match is weak. Only some rows state a clone size, as once, few, many or a class for expanded clones.

d_call: .; v_call: TRBV11-1; clone_size: .; j_call: TRBJ1-1; cdr3_nt: TGTGCCAGCAGCGACTCAGGGGTGAACACTGAAGCTTTCTTT; cdr3_aa: CASSDSGVNTEAFF
d_call: .; v_call: TRBV13; clone_size: .; j_call: TRBJ2-5; cdr3_nt: TGTGCCAGCAGCCAGCGACAGGCTCAAGAGACCCAGTACTTC; cdr3_aa: CASSQRQAQETQYF
d_call: TRBD2; v_call: TRBV13; clone_size: .; j_call: TRBJ2-5; cdr3_nt: TGTGCCAGCAGCTTAGGGCTAGCGGGAGGGCCTGAGCAGTACTTC; cdr3_aa: CASSLGLAGGPEQYF
d_call: TRBD1; v_call: TRBV18; clone_size: .; j_call: TRBJ2-7; cdr3_nt: TGTGCCAGCTCACCAGCAGGGGGCGGCGAGCAGTACTTC; cdr3_aa: CASSPAGGGEQYF
d_call: .; v_call: TRBV11-2; clone_size: .; j_call: TRBJ2-1; cdr3_nt: TGTGCCAGCAGCCAGGTGAGGGGCGCGTGGAATGAGCAGTTCTTC; cdr3_aa: CASSQVRGAWNEQFF
d_call: .; v_call: TRBV6-6; clone_size: once; j_call: TRBJ2-7; cdr3_nt: TGTGCCAGCAGTAAAAGGACCGGCACCTACGAGCAGTACTTC; cdr3_aa: CASSKRTGTYEQYF
d_call: .; v_call: TRBV6-5; clone_size: .; j_call: TRBJ1-1; cdr3_nt: TGTGCCAGCAGTTACGAACCGTTGAACACTGAAGCTTTCTTT; cdr3_aa: CASSYEPLNTEAFF
d_call: TRBD1; v_call: TRBV11-2; clone_size: .; j_call: TRBJ2-1; cdr3_nt: TGTGCCAGCAGCTTAGAGGGACAGGGAATATACTATGAGCAGTTCTTC; cdr3_aa: CASSLEGQGIYYEQFF
d_call: .; v_call: TRBV28; clone_size: few; j_call: TRBJ1-1; cdr3_nt: TGTGCCAGCAGTTTATGGGGGAACACTGAAGCTTTCTTT; cdr3_aa: CASSLWGNTEAFF
d_call: TRBD1; v_call: TRBV6-5; clone_size: .; j_call: TRBJ2-3; cdr3_nt: TGTGCCAGCAGTTACAACCCCCAGGGGGCAGATACGCAGTATTTT; cdr3_aa: CASSYNPQGADTQYF
d_call: .; v_call: TRBV2; clone_size: .; j_call: TRBJ2-7; cdr3_nt: TGTGCCAGCAGTGGGGGTAGCGTCTACGAGCAGTACTTC; cdr3_aa: CASSGGSVYEQYF
d_call: .; v_call: TRBV29-1; clone_size: .; j_call: TRBJ1-3; cdr3_nt: TGCAGCGTTGAAGTTCCGCACCACTCTGGAAACACCATATATTTT; cdr3_aa: CSVEVPHHSGNTIYF
d_call: .; v_call: TRBV7-9; clone_size: .; j_call: TRBJ2-5; cdr3_nt: TGTGCCAGCAGCTTAAATTTAGGGGAGACCCAGTACTTC; cdr3_aa: CASSLNLGETQYF
d_call: TRBD2; v_call: TRBV14; clone_size: .; j_call: TRBJ2-5; cdr3_nt: TGTGCCAGCAGGAAGACTAGCGGGGCCCAACAAGAGACCCAGTACTTC; cdr3_aa: CASRKTSGAQQETQYF
d_call: .; v_call: TRBV6-6; clone_size: .; j_call: TRBJ2-3; cdr3_nt: TGTGCCAGCAGTTATAAGGACAGAGACACAGATACGCAGTATTTT; cdr3_aa: CASSYKDRDTDTQYF
d_call: .; v_call: TRBV9; clone_size: .; j_call: TRBJ2-1; cdr3_nt: TGTGCCAGCAACCAGGGTCTTATCTACAATGAGCAGTTCTTC; cdr3_aa: CASNQGLIYNEQFF
d_call: .; v_call: TRBV6-4; clone_size: .; j_call: TRBJ1-1; cdr3_nt: TGTGCCAGCAGTGAAGGAGCAGTAGGGAACACTGAAGCTTTCTTT; cdr3_aa: CASSEGAVGNTEAFF
d_call: .; v_call: TRBV28; clone_size: .; j_call: TRBJ2-7; cdr3_nt: TGTGCCAGCAGTTTTACGGAGGCGGTCTACGAGCAGTACTTC; cdr3_aa: CASSFTEAVYEQYF
d_call: .; v_call: TRBV4-1; clone_size: .; j_call: TRBJ2-7; cdr3_nt: TGCGCCAGCAGCCAAGCTATAGCGGTCTCCTACGAGCAGTACTTC; cdr3_aa: CASSQAIAVSYEQYF
d_call: .; v_call: TRBV7-9; clone_size: .; j_call: TRBJ2-3; cdr3_nt: TGTGCCAGCAGCTTAGCGCAGGGAAGCACAGATACGCAGTATTTT; cdr3_aa: CASSLAQGSTDTQYF
d_call: TRBD1; v_call: TRBV6-5; clone_size: .; j_call: TRBJ2-5; cdr3_nt: TGTGCCAGCAGTTACGAGGGGGCTCAAGAGACCCAGTACTTC; cdr3_aa: CASSYEGAQETQYF